The 14 T cell receptor beta chains below all came from one sample that was sequenced in a study of T cells after somatic rescue of genetic block. Some clones are missing from TCRdb's copy, which holds only in-frame ones; the method was immunoSEQ multiplex PCR. In the table there are about 6,800 clones, over 70% of which are singletons. The sequenced material came from peripheral blood mononuclear cells (PBMCs). These receptors were collected from a boy younger than 18.

This clone was counted only a few times. The chain joins TRBV4-3 to TRBJ2-3, with TRBD2 matching over 8 bases. Germline V CDR1 and CDR2: LGHNA, YSLEER. CDR3 length: 15 amino acids. The V gene end was trimmed by 1 base and the J gene end by 2 bases; junction bases not matched to a gene: 2. The CDR3 nucleotides read TGCGCCAGCAGCCAAGCGGGAGGGAACACAGATACGCAGTATTTT. Translating gives CASSQAGGNTDTQYF.

The V and J genes are TRBV2 and TRBJ2-7; 9 bases match TRBD1. The J segment lost 6 bases and the V segment lost 6 bases, leaving 6 bases of the junction unmatched. CDR3 size: 13 residues. The germline CDR1 and CDR2 sequences are SNHLY and FYNNEI. CDR3 nucleotide sequence: TGTGCCAGCAGCAGGACAGGGGTAAGCGAGCAGTACTTC. It translates to CASSRTGVSEQYF.

V and J are TRBV2 and TRBJ1-2; tentatively, D is TRBD1 (5 bases). In germline, CDR1 is SNHLY, CDR2 FYNNEI. CDR3 size: 14 residues. The ends were cut back, 1 base at V and 4 bases at J, with 10 bases in the middle. The DNA of the CDR3 is TGTGCCAGCAGTGAAGAATGGACACCCTATGGCTACACCTTC. It encodes CASSEEWTPYGYTF.

This clone appeared a few times. The J gene is TRBJ1-5, the V gene TRBV21-1. TRBV21-1 is a listed pseudogene. The CDR3 consists of 14 residues. The CDR3 protein is CASSPEPAHQPQHF. The CDR3 DNA reads TGTGCCAGCAGCCCGGAACCGGCCCATCAGCCCCAGCATTTT.

The V call is TRBV5-1, the J call TRBJ2-7; TRBD1 might be the D (6 bases). The CDR3 length is 13 residues. The germline V gene has CDR1 SGHRS and CDR2 YFSETQ. V was pared by 4 bases and J by 6 bases, with 14 bases between. CDR3 protein: CASSPGQFFEQYF. In DNA form, the CDR3 reads TGCGCCAGCAGCCCGGGACAATTTTTCGAGCAGTACTTC.

The chain couples TRBV7-2 to TRBJ2-7; D is possibly TRBD1 (5 bases). This CDR3 comprises 12 residues. Germline CDR1 and CDR2: SGHTA and FQGNSA. Trimming took off 4 bases at V and 6 bases at J, with 10 bases between the two ends. CDR3 residues: CASSSDIREQYF. CDR3 coding DNA: TGTGCCAGCAGCTCGGACATCCGCGAGCAGTACTTC.

The V and J genes are TRBV10-1 and TRBJ2-7, with no clear D. Germline CDR1 WNHNN, CDR2 SYGVQD (reference sequence). This CDR3 is 9 amino acids long. The ends were cut back, 6 bases at V and 13 bases at J, with 10 bases in the middle. CDR3 DNA sequence: TGCGCCAGCAGAGTAGGGATCTACTTC. It codes for CASRVGIYF.

The sample holds a few counts of this clone. The chain uses TRBV19 and TRBJ2-3, with D tentatively TRBD2 (6 bases). CDR1 and CDR2 from the germline V gene are LNHDA and SQIVND (reference sequence). V was shortened by 3 bases and J by 6 bases, with 13 bases between the two germline ends. There are 14 residues in the CDR3. CDR3 sequence reads: CASSIMTEGDTQYF. The CDR3 nucleotides are TGTGCCAGTAGTATTATGACGGAGGGGGATACGCAGTATTTT.

The gene calls are TRBV7-2 and TRBJ1-4; D gene ambiguous. The CDR3 runs 14 residues. The germline V gene has CDR1 SGHTA and CDR2 FQGNSA. The V end was cut by 4 bases, the J end by 3 bases, with 9 bases between. The CDR3 DNA is TGTGCCAGCAGCTCGACCATGGCTAATGAAAAACTGTTTTTT. Its protein is CASSSTMANEKLFF.

The chain is built from TRBV5-1 and TRBJ2-2; D tentatively fits TRBD1 or TRBD2 (6 bases each). The CDR3 is 16 amino acids. V dropped 6 bases and J dropped 4 bases, with 19 bases sitting between them. From germline, CDR1 is SGHRS and CDR2 YFSETQ. The CDR3, as DNA: TGCGCCAGCACCCTGGACGGGGGCCTGAGCACCGGGGAGCTGTTTTTT. Its protein product is CASTLDGGLSTGELFF.

This chain joins TRBV6-6 and TRBJ1-1, with D possibly being TRBD1 (5 bases). Germline V gives CDR1 MNHNY, CDR2 SVGAGI (reference sequence). CDR3 length: 14 residues. V was clipped by 0 bases and J by 5 bases, with 10 bases between them. The CDR3 DNA follows: TGTGCCAGCAGTTACTCTGGGGGTGGGACTGAAGCTTTCTTT. This translates into CASSYSGGGTEAFF.

This chain uses TRBV19 with TRBJ1-2; TRBD1 might be the D (6 bases). CDR1 is LNHDA, CDR2 SQIVND, per germline (reference sequence). V was clipped by 3 bases and J by 8 bases, with 19 bases between them. CDR3 size: 15 residues. The CDR3 DNA follows: TGTGCCAGTAGTATCGAACAGGGTTCGAGTAAAGGCTACACCTTC. Translating it yields CASSIEQGSSKGYTF.

The count of this clone is one. V and J are TRBV25-1 and TRBJ2-1, with TRBD1 matching 7 bases. Germline lookup yields CDR1 MGHDK and CDR2 SYGVNS. The CDR3 covers 15 residues. V lost 4 bases to trimming and J lost 8 bases; unmatched junction nucleotides: 11. The CDR3 bases are TGTGCCAGCAGTGGAGGGGGCCTTGGGGAAGATGAGCAGTTCTTC. Amino acid sequence: CASSGGGLGEDEQFF.

The genes are TRBV5-1 and TRBJ2-5; D gene unclear. CDR1 is SGHRS and CDR2 is YFSETQ in the germline V gene. The CDR3 spans 14 residues. Deletions cut 4 bases from V and 3 bases from J, with 13 bases between. DNA of the CDR3: TGCGCCAGCAGCCTTGTTTTTGGGGAAGAGACCCAGTACTTC. It yields the protein CASSLVFGEETQYF.